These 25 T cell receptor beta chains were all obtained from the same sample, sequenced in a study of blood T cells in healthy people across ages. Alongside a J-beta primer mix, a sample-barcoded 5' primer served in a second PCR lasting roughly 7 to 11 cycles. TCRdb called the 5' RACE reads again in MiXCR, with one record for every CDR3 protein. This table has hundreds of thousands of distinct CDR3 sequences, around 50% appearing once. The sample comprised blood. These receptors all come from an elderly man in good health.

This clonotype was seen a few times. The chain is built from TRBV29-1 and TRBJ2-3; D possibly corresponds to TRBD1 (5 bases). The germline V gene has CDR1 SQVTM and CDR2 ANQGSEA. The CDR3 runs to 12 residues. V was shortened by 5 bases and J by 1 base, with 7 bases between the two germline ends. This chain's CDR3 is CSVLTGTDTQYF. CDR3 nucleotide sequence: TGCAGCGTTCTGACAGGCACAGATACGCAGTATTTT.

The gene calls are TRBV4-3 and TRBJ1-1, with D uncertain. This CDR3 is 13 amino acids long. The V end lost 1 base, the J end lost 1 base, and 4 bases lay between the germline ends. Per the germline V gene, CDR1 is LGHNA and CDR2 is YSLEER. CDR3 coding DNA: TGCGCCAGCAGCCAAGTTACGAACACTGAAGCTTTCTTT. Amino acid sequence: CASSQVTNTEAFF.

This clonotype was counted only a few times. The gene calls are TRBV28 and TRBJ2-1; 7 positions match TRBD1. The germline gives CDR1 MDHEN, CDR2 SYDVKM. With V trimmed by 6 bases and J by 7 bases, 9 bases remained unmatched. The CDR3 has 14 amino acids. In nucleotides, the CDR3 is TGTGCCAGCAGCCCAATGACAGGGCAGAATGAGCAGTTCTTC. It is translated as CASSPMTGQNEQFF.

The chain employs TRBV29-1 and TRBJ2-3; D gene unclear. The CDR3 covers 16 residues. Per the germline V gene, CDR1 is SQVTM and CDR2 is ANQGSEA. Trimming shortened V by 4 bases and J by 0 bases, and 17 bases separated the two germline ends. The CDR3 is CSVGPGPRFSTDTQYF. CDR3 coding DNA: TGCAGCGTTGGGCCTGGACCGCGGTTTAGCACAGATACGCAGTATTTT.

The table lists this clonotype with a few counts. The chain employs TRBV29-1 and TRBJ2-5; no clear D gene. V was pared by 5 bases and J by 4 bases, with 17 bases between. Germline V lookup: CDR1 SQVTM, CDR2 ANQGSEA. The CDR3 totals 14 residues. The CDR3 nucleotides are TGCAGCGTTAAGCTCGATGGGAAATCAGAGACCCAGTACTTC. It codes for CSVKLDGKSETQYF.

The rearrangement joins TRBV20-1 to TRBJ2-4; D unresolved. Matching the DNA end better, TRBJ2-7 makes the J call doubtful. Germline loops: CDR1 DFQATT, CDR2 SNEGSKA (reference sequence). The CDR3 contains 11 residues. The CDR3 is CSAPGLAEQYF. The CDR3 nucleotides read TGCAGTGCGCCCGGGTTAGCCGAGCAGTACTTC.

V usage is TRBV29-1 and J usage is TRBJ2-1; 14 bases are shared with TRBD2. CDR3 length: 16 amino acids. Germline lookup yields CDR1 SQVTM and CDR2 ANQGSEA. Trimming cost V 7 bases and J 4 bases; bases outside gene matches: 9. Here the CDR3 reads CSATGTSGRGYNEQFF. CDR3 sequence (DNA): TGCAGCGCAACCGGGACTAGCGGGAGAGGGTACAATGAGCAGTTCTTC.

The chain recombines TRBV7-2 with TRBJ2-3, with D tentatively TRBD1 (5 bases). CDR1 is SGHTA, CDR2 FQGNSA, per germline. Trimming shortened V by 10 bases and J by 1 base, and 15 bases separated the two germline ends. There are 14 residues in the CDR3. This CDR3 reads CATSGQIRTDTQYF. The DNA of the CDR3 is TGTGCCACTTCTGGACAAATTCGCACAGATACGCAGTATTTT.

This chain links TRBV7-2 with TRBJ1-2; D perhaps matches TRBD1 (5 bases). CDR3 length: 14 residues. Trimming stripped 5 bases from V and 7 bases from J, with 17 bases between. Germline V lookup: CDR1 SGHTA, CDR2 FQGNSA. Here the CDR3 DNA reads TGTGCCAGCAGCCTAGGTCGACGCCAGGGTGGCTACACCTTC. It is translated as CASSLGRRQGGYTF.

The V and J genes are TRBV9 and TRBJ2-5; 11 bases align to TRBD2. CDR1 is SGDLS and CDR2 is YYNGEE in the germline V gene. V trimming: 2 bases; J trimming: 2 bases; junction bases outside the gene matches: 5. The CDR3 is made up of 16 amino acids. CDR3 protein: CASSVSTSGAQETQYF. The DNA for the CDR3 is TGTGCCAGCAGCGTTTCGACTAGCGGGGCACAAGAGACCCAGTACTTC.

CDR3 in DNA: TGTGCCAGCAGCCAGTCGGGCGGGCAAGAGACCCAGTACTTC. Amino acid sequence: CASSQSGGQETQYF. This chain links TRBV3-1 with TRBJ2-5; D might be TRBD2 (5 bases). Trimming took off 3 bases at V and 2 bases at J, with 10 bases between the two ends. Per germline, CDR1 LGHDT and CDR2 YNNKEL (reference sequence). The CDR3 has 14 amino acids.

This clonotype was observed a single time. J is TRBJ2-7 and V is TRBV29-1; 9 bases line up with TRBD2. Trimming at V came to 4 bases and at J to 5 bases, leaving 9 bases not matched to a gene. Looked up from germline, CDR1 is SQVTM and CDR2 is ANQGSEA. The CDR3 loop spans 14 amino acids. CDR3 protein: CSVAGAGGPDEQYF. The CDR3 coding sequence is TGCAGCGTTGCAGGCGCGGGAGGGCCCGACGAGCAGTACTTC.

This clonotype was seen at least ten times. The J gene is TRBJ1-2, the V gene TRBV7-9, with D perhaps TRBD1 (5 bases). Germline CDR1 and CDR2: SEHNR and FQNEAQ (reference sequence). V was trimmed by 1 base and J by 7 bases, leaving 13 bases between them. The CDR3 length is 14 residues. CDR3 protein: CASSLVQGGIGYTF. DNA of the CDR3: TGTGCCAGCAGCTTAGTGCAGGGCGGTATTGGCTACACCTTC.

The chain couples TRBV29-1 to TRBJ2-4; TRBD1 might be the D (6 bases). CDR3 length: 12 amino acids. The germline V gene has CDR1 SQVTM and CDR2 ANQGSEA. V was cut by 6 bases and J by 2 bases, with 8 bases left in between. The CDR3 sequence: CSVGTTKNIQYF. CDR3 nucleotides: TGCAGCGTCGGGACAACCAAAAACATTCAGTACTTC.

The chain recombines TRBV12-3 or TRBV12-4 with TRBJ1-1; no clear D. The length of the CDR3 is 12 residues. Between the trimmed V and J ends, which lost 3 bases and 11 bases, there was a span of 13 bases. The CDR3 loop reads CASSLNNRPAFF. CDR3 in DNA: TGTGCCAGCAGTTTGAACAATCGACCGGCTTTCTTT.

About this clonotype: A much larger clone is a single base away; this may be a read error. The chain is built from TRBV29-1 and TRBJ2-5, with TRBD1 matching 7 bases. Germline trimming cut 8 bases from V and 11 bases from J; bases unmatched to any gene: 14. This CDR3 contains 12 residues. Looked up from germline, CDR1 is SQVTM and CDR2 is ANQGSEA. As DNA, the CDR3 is TGCAGCTCCTTAGGGACAGCCAATGAGCAGTACTTC. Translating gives CSSLGTANEQYF.

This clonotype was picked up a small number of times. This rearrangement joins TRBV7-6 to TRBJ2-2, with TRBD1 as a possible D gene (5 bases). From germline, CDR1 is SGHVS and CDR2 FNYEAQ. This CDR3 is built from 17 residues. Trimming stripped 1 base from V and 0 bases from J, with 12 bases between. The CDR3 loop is CASSLGYRTSNTGELFF. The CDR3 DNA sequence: TGTGCCAGCAGCTTAGGGTACAGGACATCGAACACCGGGGAGCTGTTTTTT.

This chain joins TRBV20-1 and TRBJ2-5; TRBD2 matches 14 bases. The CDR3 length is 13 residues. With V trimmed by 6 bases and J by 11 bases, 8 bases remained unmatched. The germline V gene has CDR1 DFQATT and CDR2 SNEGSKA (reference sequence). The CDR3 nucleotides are TGCAGTGCCGGGACTAGCGGGAGTTTAGGGCAGTACTTC. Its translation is CSAGTSGSLGQYF.

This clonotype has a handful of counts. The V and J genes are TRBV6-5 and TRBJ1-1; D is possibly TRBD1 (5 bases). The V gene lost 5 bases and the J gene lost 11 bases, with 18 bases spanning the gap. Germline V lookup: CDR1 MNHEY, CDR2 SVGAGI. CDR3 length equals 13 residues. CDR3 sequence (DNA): TGTGCCAGCAGTCTCAAACCCGATTGGGGGGCTTTCTTT. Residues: CASSLKPDWGAFF.

The CDR3 coding sequence is TGTGCCAGCAGCTCCCTAGGGACAGGCAACCATTACGAGCAGTACTTC. It codes for CASSSLGTGNHYEQYF. The chain employs TRBV7-9 and TRBJ2-5; 8 bases map to TRBD1. The last part of the DNA fits TRBJ2-7 better; the J call may be wrong. The CDR3 covers 16 residues. Per the germline V gene, CDR1 is SEHNR and CDR2 is FQNEAQ (reference sequence).

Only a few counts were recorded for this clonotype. The CDR3 DNA sequence: TGCGCCAGCAGCGAGACAGGGGGCGGAAACATTCAGTACTTC. Protein product: CASSETGGGNIQYF. The chain employs TRBV5-1 and TRBJ2-4; 10 bases align to TRBD1. CDR1 is SGHRS, CDR2 YFSETQ, per germline. The V gene end was trimmed by 4 bases and the J gene end by 6 bases; junction bases not matched to a gene: 4. The CDR3 length is 14 residues.

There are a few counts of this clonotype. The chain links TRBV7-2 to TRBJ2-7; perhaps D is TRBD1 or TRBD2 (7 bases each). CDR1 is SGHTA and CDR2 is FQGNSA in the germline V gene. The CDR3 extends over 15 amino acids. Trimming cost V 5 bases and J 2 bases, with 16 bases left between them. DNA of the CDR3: TGTGCCAGCAGCCCAGCGGGGACAGTTGCCTACGAGCAGTACTTC. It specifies CASSPAGTVAYEQYF.

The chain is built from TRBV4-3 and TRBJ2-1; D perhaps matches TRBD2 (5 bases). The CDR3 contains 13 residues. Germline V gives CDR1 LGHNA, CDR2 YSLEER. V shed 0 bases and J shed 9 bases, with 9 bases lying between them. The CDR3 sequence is CASSQEVEGEQFF. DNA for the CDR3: TGCGCCAGCAGCCAAGAGGTCGAGGGTGAGCAGTTCTTC.

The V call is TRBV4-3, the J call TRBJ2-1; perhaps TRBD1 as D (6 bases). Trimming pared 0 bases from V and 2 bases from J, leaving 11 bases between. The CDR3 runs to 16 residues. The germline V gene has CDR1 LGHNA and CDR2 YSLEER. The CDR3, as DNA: TGCGCCAGCAGCCAAGAGGACCAGGGGACCTACAATGAGCAGTTCTTC. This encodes CASSQEDQGTYNEQFF.

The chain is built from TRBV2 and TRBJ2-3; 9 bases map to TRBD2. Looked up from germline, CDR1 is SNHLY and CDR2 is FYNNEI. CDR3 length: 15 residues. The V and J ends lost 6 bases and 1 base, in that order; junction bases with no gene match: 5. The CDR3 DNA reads TGTGCCAGCAGACTCGGACTAGCGCGCACAGATACGCAGTATTTT. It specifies CASRLGLARTDTQYF.